The 4 T cell receptor beta chains below all came from one sample that was sequenced in a study of Graves' ophthalmopathy and Graves' hyperthyroidism. RNA served as the template for amplifying TCR beta CDR3 regions. Investigators did first-round RT-PCR with HTBI primers, then second-round multiplex PCR. TCRdb itself ran the multiplex PCR reads through MiXCR, one entry per CDR3 protein. In the table there are 340,000 or so distinct CDR3 sequences, 17% of which are singletons. Sequencing input: peripheral blood. The origin of the receptors is an adult man with Graves' ophthalmopathy.

This clonotype was detected many times. The chain uses TRBV20-1 and TRBJ1-6; tentative D call: TRBD1 (6 bases). Trimming shortened V by 6 bases and J by 9 bases, and 15 bases separated the two germline ends. CDR1 DFQATT and CDR2 SNEGSKA come from the germline V gene (reference sequence). This CDR3 is 13 amino acids long. The CDR3 coding sequence is TGCAGTGCAAGGACCAGGGGTGGTTCACCCCTCCACTTT. It encodes CSARTRGGSPLHF.

In its sample, this clonotype was seen many times. The chain employs TRBV15 and TRBJ2-2; no definite D call. The germline V gene encodes CDR1 LNHNV and CDR2 YYDKDF (reference sequence). CDR3 length: 15 amino acids. Trimming took 0 bases from V and 0 from J, leaving 5 bases between them. DNA of the CDR3: TGTGCCACCAGCAGAGAGGCAGCGAACACCGGGGAGCTGTTTTTT. Residues: CATSREAANTGELFF. The variable domain in full, completed from reference TRBV15 and TRBJ2-2, reads DAMVIQNPRYQVTQFGKPVTLSCSQTLNHNVMYWYQQKSSQAPKLLFHYYDKDFNNEADTPDNFQSRRPNTSFCFLDIRSPGLGDTAMYLCATSREAANTGELFFGEGSRLTVL.

This clonotype was recorded at least ten times. The genes are TRBV6-1 and TRBJ2-5, with 11 bases that match TRBD2. V dropped 1 base and J dropped 5; count of bases not matched to a gene: 9. This CDR3 contains 17 residues. In germline, CDR1 is MNHNS, CDR2 SASEGT. The CDR3 region is CASSEELAGGLGETQYF. CDR3 in DNA: TGTGCCAGCAGTGAAGAGCTAGCGGGAGGCCTCGGGGAGACCCAGTACTTC.

This clonotype was seen ten or more times. The chain links TRBV6-1 to TRBJ1-2, with TRBD1 matching over 7 bases. Unmatched junction bases numbered 21, after V lost 6 bases and J lost 8 bases. From germline, CDR1 is MNHNS and CDR2 SASEGT. This CDR3 contains 17 residues. The CDR3 DNA reads TGTGCCAGCAGCTCCATTAGGTCTCCCCGTTACAGGGGAGGCTACACCTTC. It specifies CASSSIRSPRYRGGYTF.